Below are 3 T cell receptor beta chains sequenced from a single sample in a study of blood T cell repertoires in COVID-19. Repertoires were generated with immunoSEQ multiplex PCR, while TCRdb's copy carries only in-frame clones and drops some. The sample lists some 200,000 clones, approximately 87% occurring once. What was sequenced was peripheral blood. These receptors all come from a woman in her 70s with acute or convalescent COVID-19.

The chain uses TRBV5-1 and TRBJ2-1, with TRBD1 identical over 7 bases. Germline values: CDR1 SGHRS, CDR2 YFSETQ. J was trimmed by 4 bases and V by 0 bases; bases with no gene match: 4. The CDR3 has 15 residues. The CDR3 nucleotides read TGCGCCAGCAGCTTGGAAGGGGGCGAGTACAATGAGCAGTTCTTC. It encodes CASSLEGGEYNEQFF.

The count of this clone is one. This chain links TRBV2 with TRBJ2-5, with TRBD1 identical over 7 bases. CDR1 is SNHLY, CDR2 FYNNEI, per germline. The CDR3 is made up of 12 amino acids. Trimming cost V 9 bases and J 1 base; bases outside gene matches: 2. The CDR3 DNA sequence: TGTGCCAGGGGACAGTCCCAAGAGACCCAGTACTTC. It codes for CARGQSQETQYF.

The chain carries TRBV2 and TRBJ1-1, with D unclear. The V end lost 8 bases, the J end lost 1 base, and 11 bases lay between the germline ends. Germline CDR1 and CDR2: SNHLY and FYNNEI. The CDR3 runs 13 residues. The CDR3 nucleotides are TGTGCCAGCGCGTCGGAGGGGAACACTGAAGCTTTCTTT. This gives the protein CASASEGNTEAFF.